These 5 T cell receptor beta chains were all obtained from the same sample, sequenced in a study of Ad26.COV2.S vaccination and SARS-CoV-2 variants. Assay: immunoSEQ multiplex PCR; the TCRdb copy retains only in-frame clones and omits some. The data hold fewer than 600,000 clones, with 80% to 90% observed a single time. The treatment here: about 20 received Ad26.COV2.S at low or high dose, single or two shots; about 5 received placebo; per-sample allocation not given. Vaccine and placebo recipients were sampled on day 63 after the first injection. The sequenced sample was peripheral blood, obtained in a trial of Ad26.COV2.S vaccine versus placebo. These receptors were collected from a person aged 18 to 65 who received the Ad26.COV2.S COVID-19 vaccine or a placebo.

The J gene is TRBJ2-5, the V gene TRBV20-1, with D maybe TRBD2 (6 bases). There are 11 residues in the CDR3. Germline CDR1 and CDR2: DFQATT and SNEGSKA (reference sequence). The ends were cut back, 6 bases at V and 5 bases at J, with 10 bases in the middle. The DNA of the CDR3 is TGCAGTGCCCGGGGGAGGGAGACCCAGTACTTC. Amino acid sequence: CSARGRETQYF.

The chain has TRBV7-9 and TRBJ1-2, with D uncertain. Germline CDR1 SEHNR, CDR2 FQNEAQ (reference sequence). Trimming shortened V by 5 bases and J by 2 bases, and 18 bases separated the two germline ends. The CDR3 has 16 residues. The CDR3 nucleotides read TGTGCCAGCAGCGCCCGACTGGGAAGAGCCAACTATGGCTACACCTTC. Its translation: CASSARLGRANYGYTF. The full variable domain, completed using reference TRBV7-9 and TRBJ1-2, is DTGVSQNPRHKITKRGQNVTFRCDPISEHNRLYWYRQTLGQGPEFLTYFQNEAQLEKSRLLSDRFSAERPKGSFSTLEIQRTEQGDSAMYLCASSARLGRANYGYTFGSGTRLTVV.

The genes are TRBV12-3 or TRBV12-4 and TRBJ2-5; D possibly corresponds to TRBD2 (6 bases). Trimming stripped 4 bases from V and 7 bases from J, with 13 bases between. CDR3 length equals 13 residues. CDR3 sequence reads: CASSSREWGTQYF. The CDR3 bases are TGTGCCAGCAGTTCCCGGGAGTGGGGGACCCAGTACTTC.

The chain uses TRBV27 and TRBJ1-5, with a tentative D call TRBD1 (5 bases). There are 13 residues in the CDR3. V was shortened by 3 bases and J by 6 bases, with 9 bases between the two germline ends. CDR1 MNHEY and CDR2 SMNVEV come from the germline V gene (reference sequence). The CDR3 coding sequence is TGTGCCAGCAGTTTTGGAGGGGCTCAGCCCCAGCATTTT. It specifies CASSFGGAQPQHF.

The chain combines TRBV6-5 with TRBJ2-7, with D possibly TRBD1 on 6 matching bases. Trimming cost V 6 bases and J 5 bases, with 14 bases left between them. Germline loops: CDR1 MNHEY, CDR2 SVGAGI. The CDR3 sequence is 13 residues long. As DNA, the CDR3 is TGTGCCAGCAGACAATGGGACATCCACGAGCAGTACTTC. This codes for CASRQWDIHEQYF.